A selection of T cell receptor beta chains follows, all from one sample in a study of T cell responses to AZD1222 COVID-19 vaccine. Sequencing used immunoSEQ multiplex PCR; TCRdb keeps in-frame clones, though not all of them. The sample consists of more than 60,000 clones, roughly 85% of them appearing once. The sample was peripheral blood, taken on day 0 of AZD1222 vaccination. These receptors were taken from an adult in good health. Both conserved end residues are part of each CDR3. A D gene is named only where the DNA matches it firmly. Some rows have no size entry. The others give once, few or many, or a class for an expanded clone.

j_call,cdr3_length,v_call,d_call,clone_size,cdr3_aa,cdr3_nt
TRBJ1-1,15,TRBV30,TRBD1,-,CAWSGYGTVNTEAFF,TGTGCCTGGAGTGGGTACGGGACAGTAAACACTGAAGCTTTCTTT
TRBJ2-6,15,TRBV9,-,-,CASSVANSGANVLTF,TGTGCCAGCAGCGTAGCTAACTCTGGGGCCAACGTCCTGACTTTC
TRBJ2-5,13,TRBV5-8,-,few,CASSLVVRRTQYF,TGTGCCAGCAGCTTGGTGGTCCGGCGGACCCAGTACTTC
TRBJ2-1,15,TRBV24-1,-,-,CATSPGGGLYNEQFF,TGTGCCACCAGTCCTGGGGGAGGTCTATACAATGAGCAGTTCTTC
TRBJ1-2,15,TRBV4-1,-,-,CASSPQKGEYYGYTF,TGCGCCAGCAGCCCTCAAAAGGGAGAATACTATGGCTACACCTTC
TRBJ1-4,15,TRBV7-9,TRBD1,once,CASSTRQGRGEKLFF,TGTGCCAGCAGCACCCGACAGGGAAGGGGCGAAAAACTGTTTTTT
TRBJ2-2,12,TRBV7-9,-,-,CASTNDVGELFF,TGTGCCAGCACAAATGACGTGGGGGAGCTGTTTTTT
TRBJ2-2,14,TRBV24-1,-,-,CATSDQVNTGELFF,TGTGCCACCAGTGATCAAGTGAACACCGGGGAGCTGTTTTTT
TRBJ1-3,14,TRBV15,-,-,CATSRGAGGLAIYF,TGTGCCACCAGCAGAGGCGCCGGGGGCTTAGCCATATATTTT
TRBJ1-6,16,TRBV19,-,-,CASSITQSSYNSPLHF,TGTGCCAGTAGTATTACACAGAGCTCCTATAATTCACCCCTCCACTTT
TRBJ1-1,13,TRBV9,-,-,CASSVGFGTEAFF,TGTGCCAGCAGCGTTGGGTTCGGCACTGAAGCTTTCTTT
TRBJ1-5,16,TRBV19,-,-,CASSSQGRGASQPQHF,TGTGCCAGTAGTTCACAAGGGAGGGGGGCAAGTCAGCCCCAGCATTTT
TRBJ2-1,15,TRBV10-3,TRBD2,-,CAISEGLAGYNEQFF,TGTGCCATCAGTGAAGGGCTAGCGGGGTACAATGAGCAGTTCTTC
TRBJ2-2,15,TRBV14,-,-,CASSHVRAHTGELFF,TGTGCCAGCAGCCATGTCCGGGCACACACCGGGGAGCTGTTTTTT
TRBJ1-4,17,TRBV5-1,-,few,CASSLVRRTAANEKLFF,TGCGCCAGCAGCTTGGTTCGCCGGACGGCTGCTAATGAAAAACTGTTTTTT
TRBJ2-3,12,TRBV7-3,-,once,CASSLLADTQYF,TGTGCCAGCAGCCTCTTAGCAGATACGCAGTATTTT
TRBJ1-6,21,TRBV7-8,-,-,CASSLVGVTPPGSSYNSPLHF,TGTGCCAGCAGCTTAGTCGGTGTTACACCCCCGGGGAGCTCCTATAATTCACCCCTCCACTTT
TRBJ1-2,13,TRBV5-4,-,-,CASSPGRNYGYTF,TGTGCCAGCAGCCCGGGGCGGAACTATGGCTACACCTTC
TRBJ1-2,12,TRBV12-3/TRBV12-4,-,once,CASSRGIYGYTF,TGTGCCAGCAGTAGGGGGATATATGGCTACACCTTC
TRBJ2-3,17,TRBV9,-,-,CASSPEGSGPSTDTQYF,TGTGCCAGCAGCCCAGAGGGTAGCGGACCTAGCACAGATACGCAGTATTTT
TRBJ1-1,17,TRBV29-1,TRBD1,-,CSVATVVTGGGNTEAFF,TGCAGCGTCGCGACCGTGGTAACAGGGGGCGGAAACACTGAAGCTTTCTTT
TRBJ2-3,14,TRBV6-1,-,-,CASSYEAGSDTQYF,TGTGCCAGCAGTTATGAGGCGGGCTCAGATACGCAGTATTTT
TRBJ2-7,13,TRBV10-3,-,once,CAIRASSSYEQYF,TGTGCCATCAGGGCTTCGAGCTCCTACGAGCAGTACTTC
TRBJ2-7,13,TRBV12-5,-,-,CASGVGGSYEQYF,TGTGCTAGTGGGGTCGGGGGATCCTACGAGCAGTACTTC